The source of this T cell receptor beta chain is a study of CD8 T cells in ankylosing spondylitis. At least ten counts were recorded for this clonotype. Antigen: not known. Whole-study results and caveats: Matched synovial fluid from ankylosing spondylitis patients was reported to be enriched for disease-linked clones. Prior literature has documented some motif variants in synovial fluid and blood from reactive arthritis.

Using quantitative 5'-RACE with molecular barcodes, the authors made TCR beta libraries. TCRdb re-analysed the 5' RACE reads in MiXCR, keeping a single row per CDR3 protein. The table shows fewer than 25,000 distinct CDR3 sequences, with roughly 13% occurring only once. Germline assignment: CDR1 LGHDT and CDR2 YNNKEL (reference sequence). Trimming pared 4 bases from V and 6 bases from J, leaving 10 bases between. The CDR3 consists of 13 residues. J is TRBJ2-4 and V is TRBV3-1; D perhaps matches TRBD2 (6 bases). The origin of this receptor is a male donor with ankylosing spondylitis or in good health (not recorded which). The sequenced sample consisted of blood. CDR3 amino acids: CASSPGDLNIQYF. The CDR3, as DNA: TGTGCCAGCAGCCCGGGAGACTTAAACATTCAGTACTTC.